This TCR beta chain was observed in a study of molecular identifiers for immune sequencing clone quantification. This clonotype showed up just a few times. This CDR3 is 13 amino acids long. The germline V and J ends were trimmed by 2 bases and 4 bases, with 6 bases remaining between them. Looked up from germline, CDR1 is MGHRA and CDR2 is YSYEKL. The sorting of naive CD8 T cells used the CD8+CD4-CCR7+CD45RA+ phenotype. TCRdb passed the PCR reads through MiXCR, listing each CDR3 protein once. Among some 580,000 distinct CDR3 sequences listed, around 25% were seen once. This chain links TRBV4-1 with TRBJ2-1; D is perhaps TRBD2 (5 bases). This TCR came from a human donor in good health. Some libraries in this study had Jurkat cell RNA spiked in. The sample taken for sequencing was naive CD8+ T cells from blood, with Jurkat cell RNA spiked in. Subset given: FACS-sorted CD8+CD4-CCR7+CD45RA+ naive T cells. The CDR3, as DNA: TGCGCCAGCAGCCAATCGGGATACAATGAGCAGTTCTTC. Its protein product is CASSQSGYNEQFF.